These T cell receptor beta chains were read from a single sample in a study of T cells after yellow fever vaccination. TCRdb reanalysed the 5' RACE reads using MiXCR and keeps one entry per CDR3 protein. The data show 200,000 to 300,000 distinct CDR3 sequences, with over 6.5% seen just once and approximately 1% held by the top ten. The source material was CD4+ T cells sorted from PBMCs, sampled on the day of the yellow fever booster vaccination. Receptor source: a man aged 30-40 years who received the YFV17D yellow fever vaccine. The CDR3 runs from the conserved cysteine through the conserved F or W. A D gene is named only where the DNA matches it firmly. Size is omitted from some rows. Given values are once, few, many or a class for expanded clones.

CDR3aa | CDR3nt | j_gene | d_gene | abundance | v_gene
CASSQDKGLAGSSYEQYF | TGTGCCAGCAGCCAAGATAAAGGACTAGCCGGCAGCTCCTACGAGCAGTACTTC | TRBJ2-7 | TRBD2 | few | TRBV14
CASSIVWAGQDTDTQYF | TGTGCCAGTAGTATAGTGTGGGCGGGGCAGGACACAGATACGCAGTATTTT | TRBJ2-3 | - | - | TRBV19
CSVIRQGPSYEQYF | TGCAGCGTCATTCGACAGGGGCCCTCCTACGAGCAGTACTTC | TRBJ2-7 | TRBD1 | - | TRBV29-1
CASSQFASGSGELFF | TGCGCCAGCAGCCAGTTTGCTAGCGGATCGGGGGAGCTGTTTTTT | TRBJ2-2 | TRBD2 | many | TRBV4-3
CASSPTQGLQETQYF | TGTGCCAGCAGCCCCACTCAGGGGCTTCAAGAGACCCAGTACTTC | TRBJ2-5 | - | many | TRBV7-9
CASSVGGGETQYF | TGTGCCAGCAGCGTAGGGGGAGGGGAGACCCAGTACTTC | TRBJ2-5 | TRBD2 | many | TRBV9
CASSPRPRWDEQYF | TGTGCCAGCTCACCTCGCCCGCGGTGGGACGAGCAGTACTTC | TRBJ2-7 | - | - | TRBV18
CSALPAQETQYF | TGCAGCGCCCTTCCTGCCCAAGAGACCCAGTACTTC | TRBJ2-5 | - | few | TRBV29-1
CASSSGHGELFF | TGTGCCAGCAGTAGCGGGCACGGGGAGCTGTTTTTT | TRBJ2-2 | - | many | TRBV28
CASSRPGAPNSPLHF | TGTGCCAGCAGTAGACCGGGGGCGCCTAATTCACCCCTCCACTTT | TRBJ1-6 | - | few | TRBV27
CSVAGQGNTYF | TGCAGCGTTGCCGGACAGGGCAATACGTACTTC | TRBJ2-5 | TRBD1 | - | TRBV29-1
CASSLRQGQGTGELFF | TGTGCCAGCAGTTTAAGGCAGGGCCAGGGGACCGGGGAGCTGTTTTTT | TRBJ2-2 | - | few | TRBV27
CASSITTAGVSNQPQHF | TGTGCCAGTAGTATAACAACAGCTGGGGTTAGCAATCAGCCCCAGCATTTT | TRBJ1-5 | - | - | TRBV19
CSVVVGGSGTGKTDTQYF | TGCAGCGTTGTTGTGGGGGGATCCGGGACAGGGAAAACAGATACGCAGTATTTT | TRBJ2-3 | TRBD1 | many | TRBV29-1
CASSLERVIGLTEAFF | TGTGCCAGCAGCTTAGAACGGGTAATAGGGCTCACTGAAGCTTTCTTT | TRBJ1-1 | - | few | TRBV7-9
CASTNLGNTNEKLFF | TGTGCCAGTACCAACCTCGGGAACACTAATGAAAAACTGTTTTTT | TRBJ1-4 | - | few | TRBV19
CASSGQRREQYF | TGCGCCAGTAGCGGGCAGAGGAGGGAGCAGTACTTC | TRBJ2-7 | TRBD2 | - | TRBV10-2
CATSRVGSEKLFF | TGTGCCACCAGCAGAGTGGGTTCCGAAAAACTGTTTTTT | TRBJ1-4 | - | few | TRBV15
CASSPGDRGSGANVLTF | TGTGCCAGCAGTCCTGGGGACAGGGGCTCTGGGGCCAACGTCCTGACTTTC | TRBJ2-6 | TRBD1 | many | TRBV12-3/TRBV12-4
CASSPKRGGAEQYF | TGCGCCAGCAGCCCTAAGCGGGGGGGAGCCGAGCAGTACTTC | TRBJ2-7 | TRBD2 | - | TRBV4-3
CASYDSHPKETQYF | TGTGCCAGTTACGACAGTCATCCCAAAGAGACCCAGTACTTC | TRBJ2-5 | - | few | TRBV18
CSARGTHKYEQYF | TGCAGTGCCAGAGGGACTCACAAATACGAGCAGTACTTC | TRBJ2-7 | - | - | TRBV20-1
CSARDLREATDTQYF | TGCAGTGCCCGGGACCTTAGAGAGGCCACAGATACGCAGTATTTT | TRBJ2-3 | - | - | TRBV20-1
CASRLAGGSSYEQYF | TGTGCCAGCAGGCTAGCGGGAGGGAGCTCCTACGAGCAGTACTTC | TRBJ2-7 | TRBD2 | many | TRBV28
CASSSLSGSNYNEQFF | TGTGCCAGCAGTTCACTTAGCGGGAGTAACTACAATGAGCAGTTCTTC | TRBJ2-1 | TRBD2 | many | TRBV28
CSVPDRENSYNEQFF | TGCAGCGTTCCGGACAGGGAGAATTCCTACAATGAGCAGTTCTTC | TRBJ2-1 | TRBD1 | many | TRBV29-1
CASTKSVAGHNEQFF | TGTGCCAGTACCAAGTCGGTAGCGGGGCACAATGAGCAGTTCTTC | TRBJ2-1 | TRBD2 | few | TRBV19
CASSPQGGQSEKLFF | TGTGCCAGCAGTCCGCAGGGTGGCCAGAGTGAAAAACTGTTTTTT | TRBJ1-4 | - | - | TRBV7-9
CASSADRVAEAFF | TGTGCCAGCAGCGCAGACAGGGTCGCTGAAGCTTTCTTT | TRBJ1-1 | TRBD1 | many | TRBV7-9
CASSDNPPEGTQYF | TGCGCCAGCAGCGATAACCCTCCGGAGGGGACCCAGTACTTC | TRBJ2-5 | - | many | TRBV5-1
CATSRRWTNNEQFF | TGTGCCACCAGCAGACGTTGGACGAACAATGAGCAGTTCTTC | TRBJ2-1 | - | many | TRBV15
CASRNELLSYEQYF | TGTGCCAGCAGAAACGAGTTATTGTCGTACGAGCAGTACTTC | TRBJ2-7 | - | few | TRBV6-2/TRBV6-3
CASSPSGSPAGELFF | TGTGCCAGCAGCCCGTCGGGGAGTCCTGCCGGGGAGCTGTTTTTT | TRBJ2-2 | - | many | TRBV7-9
CASSQQGGETQYF | TGTGCCAGCAGCCAACAGGGTGGAGAGACCCAGTACTTC | TRBJ2-5 | - | many | TRBV7-7
CASSAGGLWRTEAFF | TGTGCCAGTAGTGCAGGGGGCTTATGGCGGACTGAAGCTTTCTTT | TRBJ1-1 | TRBD1 | many | TRBV19
CASSLKASGTGEQYF | TGTGCCAGCAGTTTAAAGGCTAGCGGGACGGGCGAGCAGTACTTC | TRBJ2-7 | TRBD2 | few | TRBV12-3/TRBV12-4
CASSFLDRQETQYF | TGCGCCAGCAGCTTCCTCGACAGACAAGAGACCCAGTACTTC | TRBJ2-5 | - | few | TRBV5-1
CASSLGAGDSPLHF | TGTGCCAGCAGCTTAGGCGCAGGGGATTCACCCCTCCACTTT | TRBJ1-6 | - | many | TRBV7-9
CSARGAETGELFF | TGCAGTGCTAGAGGAGCAGAAACCGGGGAGCTGTTTTTT | TRBJ2-2 | - | many | TRBV20-1
CASSQFKDRNTGELFF | TGTGCCAGCAGCCAATTCAAGGACAGGAACACCGGGGAGCTGTTTTTT | TRBJ2-2 | - | many | TRBV14
CASSLQGQPSIDEQYF | TGCGCCAGCAGCCTTCAAGGACAGCCCTCTATAGACGAGCAGTACTTC | TRBJ2-7 | - | - | TRBV5-1
CASRPSANSPLHF | TGTGCCAGCAGACCGAGCGCGAATTCACCCCTCCACTTT | TRBJ1-6 | - | - | TRBV28
CASSLSRDYNEQFF | TGCGCCAGCAGTCTTTCGAGAGACTACAATGAGCAGTTCTTC | TRBJ2-1 | - | many | TRBV5-1
CASSPRTSGGETQYF | TGTGCCAGCAGCCCCCGGACTAGCGGGGGGGAGACCCAGTACTTC | TRBJ2-5 | TRBD2 | many | TRBV7-2
CASSLRQGGNNEQFF | TGTGCCAGCAGTTTGAGGCAGGGGGGGAATAATGAGCAGTTCTTC | TRBJ2-1 | - | few | TRBV28
CASSIDRGTVRTSTDTQYF | TGTGCCAGCAGCATAGATCGGGGGACAGTTCGTACTAGCACAGATACGCAGTATTTT | TRBJ2-3 | - | few | TRBV21-1